Included here is one T cell receptor beta chain sequence, with context. The sample originates from a study of tumor T cells in aggressive B-cell lymphoma. V was shortened by 3 bases and J by 4 bases, with 10 bases between the two germline ends. CDR3 length: 15 amino acids. Germline-derived CDR1 and CDR2 are KGHSH and LQKENI. Assay used: immunoSEQ multiplex PCR; TCRdb lists only in-frame clones, some missing. The sample holds approximately 3,100 clones; approximately 86% are singletons and the top ten take about a sixth. The sequenced sample was tumor tissue. V is TRBV18 and J is TRBJ2-6, with a possible D match to TRBD1 (5 bases). The TCR sequence derives from an adult with diffuse large B cell lymphoma. The DNA for the CDR3 is TGTGCCAGCTCACCCCAGGGTGCAGGGGCCAACGTCCTGACTTTC. Its translation: CASSPQGAGANVLTF.